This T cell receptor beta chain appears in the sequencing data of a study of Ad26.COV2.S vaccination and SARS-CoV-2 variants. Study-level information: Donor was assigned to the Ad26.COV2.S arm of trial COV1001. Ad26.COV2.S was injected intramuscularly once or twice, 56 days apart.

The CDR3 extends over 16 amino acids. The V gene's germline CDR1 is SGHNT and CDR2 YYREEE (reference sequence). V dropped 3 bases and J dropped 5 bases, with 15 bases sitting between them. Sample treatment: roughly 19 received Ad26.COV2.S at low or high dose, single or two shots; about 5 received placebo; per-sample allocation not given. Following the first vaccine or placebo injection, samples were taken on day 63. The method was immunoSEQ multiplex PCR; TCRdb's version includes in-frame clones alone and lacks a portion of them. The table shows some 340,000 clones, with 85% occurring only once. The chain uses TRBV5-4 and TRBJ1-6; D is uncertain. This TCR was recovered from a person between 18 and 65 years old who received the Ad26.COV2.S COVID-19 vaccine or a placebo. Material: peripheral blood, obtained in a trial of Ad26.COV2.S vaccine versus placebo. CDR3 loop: CASSSVRRNDNSPLHF. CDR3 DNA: TGTGCCAGCAGCTCCGTCCGCAGGAATGATAATTCACCCCTCCACTTT.